Ten or more counts support the clone carrying this T cell receptor (beta chain). Its antigen is unknown. RNA transcripts served as the template for amplifying TCR beta CDR3 regions. Using the HTBI primer set, a first-round RT-PCR was run on the TCR CDR3. TCRdb independently ran MiXCR on the multiplex PCR reads; one entry per CDR3 protein. This sample carries fewer than 450,000 distinct CDR3 sequences, about 15% of them seen once, and the ten largest clones take approximately 35%. The sample comes from a study of T cells in Graves' hyperthyroidism and ophthalmopathy. Notes on the study in general: Most clonotypes that expanded in the thyroid above 0.001 also showed up in blood.

Diagnostic decisions used clinical symptoms, serum thyroxine and TRAb, thyroid ultrasound and orbital computed tomography. PBMCs were obtained from approximately 10 ml fresh peripheral blood. CDR1 is MNHNY and CDR2 is SVGAGI in the germline V gene (reference sequence). The CDR3 is made up of 17 amino acids. V was clipped by 0 bases and J by 0 bases; unmatched bases: 2. This sequence joins TRBV6-6 and TRBJ1-4, with TRBD1 matching over 9 bases. The sequence was collected from a woman younger than 45 with Graves' hyperthyroidism that later progressed to Graves' ophthalmopathy. The specimen was blood. As DNA, the CDR3 is TGTGCCAGCAGTTACTCCAGACAGGGGGCAACTAATGAAAAACTGTTTTTT. Residues: CASSYSRQGATNEKLFF.